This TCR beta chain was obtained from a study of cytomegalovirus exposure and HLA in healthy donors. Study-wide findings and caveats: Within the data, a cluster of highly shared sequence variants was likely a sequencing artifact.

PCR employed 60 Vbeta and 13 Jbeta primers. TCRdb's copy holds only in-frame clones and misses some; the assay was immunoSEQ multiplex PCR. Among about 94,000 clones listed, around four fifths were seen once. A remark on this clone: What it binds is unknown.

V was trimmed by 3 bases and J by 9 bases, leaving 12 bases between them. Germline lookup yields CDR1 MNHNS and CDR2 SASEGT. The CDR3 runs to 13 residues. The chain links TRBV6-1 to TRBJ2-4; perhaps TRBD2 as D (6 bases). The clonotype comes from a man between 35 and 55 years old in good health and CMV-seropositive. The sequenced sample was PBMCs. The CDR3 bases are TGTGCCAGCAGTGACGGAGGGGTGGGCATTCAGTACTTC. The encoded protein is CASSDGGVGIQYF.